This TCR beta chain originates from a study of beta chain features in type 1 diabetes. Overall study findings and caveats: Type 1 diabetes patients had TCRB CDR3s that were shorter (moderately but significantly so) in all four CD4+ subsets. A closer apparent resemblance between naive, central memory and Treg TCRB repertoires was seen in patients than in healthy donors.

V lost 6 bases, J lost 5 bases, and 16 bases lay in between. The CDR3 covers 15 residues. Per the germline V gene, CDR1 is MNHEY and CDR2 is SMNVEV (reference sequence). TCRB transcripts that were expressed got sequenced, as all of the isolated RNA had been reverse transcribed. Only in-frame clones appear in the TCRdb table, and some are missing; sequencing was by immunoSEQ multiplex PCR. The sample contains 400,000 or so clones, around 9.6% of which appear only once. In the case of this clone: What it binds is not known.

Approximately 110 mL of blood, on average, came from one heparinised draw per donor. This chain joins TRBV27 and TRBJ2-2; D is perhaps TRBD1 (6 bases). The sample comprised central memory CD4+ T cells from blood. This sequence originates from a man younger than 40 with type 1 diabetes. The CDR3 protein is CASRMYRDGTGELFF. In nucleotides, the CDR3 is TGTGCCAGCAGAATGTACAGGGATGGGACCGGGGAGCTGTTTTTT.